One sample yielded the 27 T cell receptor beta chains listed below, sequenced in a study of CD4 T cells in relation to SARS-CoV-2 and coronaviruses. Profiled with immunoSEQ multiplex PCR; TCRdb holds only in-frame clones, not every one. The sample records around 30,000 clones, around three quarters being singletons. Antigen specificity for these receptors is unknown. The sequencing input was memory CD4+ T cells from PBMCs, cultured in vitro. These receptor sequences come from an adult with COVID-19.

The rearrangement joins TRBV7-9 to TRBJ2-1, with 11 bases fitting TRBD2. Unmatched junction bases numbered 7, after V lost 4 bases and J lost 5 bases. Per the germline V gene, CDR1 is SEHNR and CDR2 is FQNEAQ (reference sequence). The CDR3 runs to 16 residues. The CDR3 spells CASSSRTSGWHNEQFF. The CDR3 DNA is TGTGCCAGCAGCTCGCGGACTAGCGGGTGGCACAATGAGCAGTTCTTC.

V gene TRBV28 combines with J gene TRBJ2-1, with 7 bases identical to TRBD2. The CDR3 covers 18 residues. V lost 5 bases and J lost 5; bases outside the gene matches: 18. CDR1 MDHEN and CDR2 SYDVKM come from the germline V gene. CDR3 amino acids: CASSPGGGFSPMDNEQFF. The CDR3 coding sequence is TGTGCCAGCAGTCCAGGCGGGGGATTCTCGCCTATGGACAATGAGCAGTTCTTC.

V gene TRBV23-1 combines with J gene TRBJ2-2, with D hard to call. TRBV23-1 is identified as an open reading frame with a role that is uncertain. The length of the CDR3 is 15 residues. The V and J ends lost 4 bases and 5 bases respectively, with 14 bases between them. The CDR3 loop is CASSPPLRWTGELFF. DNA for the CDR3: TGCGCCAGCAGTCCCCCCTTACGTTGGACCGGGGAGCTGTTTTTT.

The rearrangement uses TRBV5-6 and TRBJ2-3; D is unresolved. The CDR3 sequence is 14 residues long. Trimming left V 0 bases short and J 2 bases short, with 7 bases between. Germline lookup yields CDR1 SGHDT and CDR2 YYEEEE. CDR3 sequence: CASSLGRFTDTQYF. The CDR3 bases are TGTGCCAGCAGCTTGGGCCGCTTCACAGATACGCAGTATTTT.

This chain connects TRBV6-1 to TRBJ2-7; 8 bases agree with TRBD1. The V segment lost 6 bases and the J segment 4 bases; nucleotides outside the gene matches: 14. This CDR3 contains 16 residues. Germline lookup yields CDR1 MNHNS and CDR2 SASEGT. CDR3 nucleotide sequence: TGTGCCAGCAGCGAACGTAACAGGGGGTTTTCTTACGAGCAGTACTTC. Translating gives CASSERNRGFSYEQYF.

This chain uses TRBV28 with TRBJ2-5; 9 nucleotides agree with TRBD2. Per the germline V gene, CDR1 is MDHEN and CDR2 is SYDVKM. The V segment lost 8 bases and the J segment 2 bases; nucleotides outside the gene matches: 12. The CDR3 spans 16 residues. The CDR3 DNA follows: TGTGCCAGCTCTGGTTTAGCGGGAGAGGATCAAGAGACCCAGTACTTC. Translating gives CASSGLAGEDQETQYF.

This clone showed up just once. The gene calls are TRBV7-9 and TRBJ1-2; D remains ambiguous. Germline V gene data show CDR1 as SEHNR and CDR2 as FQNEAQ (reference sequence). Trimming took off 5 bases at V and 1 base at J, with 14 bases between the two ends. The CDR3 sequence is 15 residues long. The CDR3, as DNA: TGTGCCAGCAGCCTTTCGGGAGGCGTTAACTATGGCTACACCTTC. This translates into CASSLSGGVNYGYTF.

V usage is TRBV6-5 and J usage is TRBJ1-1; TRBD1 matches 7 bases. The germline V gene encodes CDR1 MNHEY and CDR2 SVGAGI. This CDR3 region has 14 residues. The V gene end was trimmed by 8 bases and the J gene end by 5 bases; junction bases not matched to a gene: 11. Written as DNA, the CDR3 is TGTGCCAGCGGGAGGGATGACAGGGTGACTGAAGCTTTCTTT. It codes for CASGRDDRVTEAFF.

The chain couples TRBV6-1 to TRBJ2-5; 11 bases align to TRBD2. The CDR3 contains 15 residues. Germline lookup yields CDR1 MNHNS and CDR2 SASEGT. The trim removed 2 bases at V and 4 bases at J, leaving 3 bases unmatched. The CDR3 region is CASSEWLAGGETQYF. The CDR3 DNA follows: TGTGCCAGCAGTGAATGGCTAGCGGGAGGAGAGACCCAGTACTTC.

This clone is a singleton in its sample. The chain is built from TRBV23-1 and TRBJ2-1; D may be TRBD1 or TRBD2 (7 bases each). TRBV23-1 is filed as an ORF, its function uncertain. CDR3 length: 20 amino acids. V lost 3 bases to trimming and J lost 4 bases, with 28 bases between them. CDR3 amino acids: CASSQETTGDYQSPYNEQFF. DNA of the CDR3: TGCGCCAGCAGTCAGGAGACAACAGGGGACTACCAGTCTCCTTACAATGAGCAGTTCTTC.

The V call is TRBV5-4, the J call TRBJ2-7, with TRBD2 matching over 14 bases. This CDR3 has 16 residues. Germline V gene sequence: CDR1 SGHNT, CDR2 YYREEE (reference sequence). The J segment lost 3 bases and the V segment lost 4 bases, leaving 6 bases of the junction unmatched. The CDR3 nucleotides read TGTGCCAGCAGCGTGGGACTAGCGGGAGTGCTCTACGAGCAGTACTTC. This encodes CASSVGLAGVLYEQYF.

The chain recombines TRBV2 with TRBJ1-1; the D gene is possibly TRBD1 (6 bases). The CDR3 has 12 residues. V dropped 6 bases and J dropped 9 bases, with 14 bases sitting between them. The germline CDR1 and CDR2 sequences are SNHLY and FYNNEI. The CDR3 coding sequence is TGTGCCAGCAGGTTTACAGGGAGTAAAGCTTTCTTT. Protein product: CASRFTGSKAFF.

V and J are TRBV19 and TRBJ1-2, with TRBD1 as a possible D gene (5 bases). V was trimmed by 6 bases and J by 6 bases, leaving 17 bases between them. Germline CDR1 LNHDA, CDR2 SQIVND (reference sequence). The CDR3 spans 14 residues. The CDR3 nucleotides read TGTGCCAGTAGGCCAACAGGACTAGAGCATGGCTACACCTTC. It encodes CASRPTGLEHGYTF.

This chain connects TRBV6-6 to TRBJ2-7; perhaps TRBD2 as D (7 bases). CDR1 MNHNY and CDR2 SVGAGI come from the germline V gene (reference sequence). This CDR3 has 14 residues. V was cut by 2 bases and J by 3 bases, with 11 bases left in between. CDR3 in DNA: TGTGCCAGCAGTTACGCGGGGGCGGACTACGAGCAGTACTTC. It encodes CASSYAGADYEQYF.

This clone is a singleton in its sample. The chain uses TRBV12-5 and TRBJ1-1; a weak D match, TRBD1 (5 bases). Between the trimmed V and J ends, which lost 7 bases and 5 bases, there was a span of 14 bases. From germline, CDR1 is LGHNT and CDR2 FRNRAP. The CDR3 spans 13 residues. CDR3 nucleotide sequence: TGTGCTAGTGTAGGGGTTTTGGGAACTGAAGCTTTCTTT. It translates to CASVGVLGTEAFF.

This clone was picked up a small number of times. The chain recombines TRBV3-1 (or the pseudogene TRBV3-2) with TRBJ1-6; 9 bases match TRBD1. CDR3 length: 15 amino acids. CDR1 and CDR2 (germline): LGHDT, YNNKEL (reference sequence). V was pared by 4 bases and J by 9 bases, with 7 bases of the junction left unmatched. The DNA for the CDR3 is TGTGCCAGCAGCCGTAGCGGGACAGGGCCTTCACCCCTCCACTTT. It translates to CASSRSGTGPSPLHF.

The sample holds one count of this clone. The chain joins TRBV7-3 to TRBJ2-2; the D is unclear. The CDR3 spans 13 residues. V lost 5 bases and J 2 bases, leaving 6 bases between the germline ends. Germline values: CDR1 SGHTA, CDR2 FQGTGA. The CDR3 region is CASSRTNTGELFF. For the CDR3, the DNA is TGTGCCAGCAGCCGCACCAACACCGGGGAGCTGTTTTTT.

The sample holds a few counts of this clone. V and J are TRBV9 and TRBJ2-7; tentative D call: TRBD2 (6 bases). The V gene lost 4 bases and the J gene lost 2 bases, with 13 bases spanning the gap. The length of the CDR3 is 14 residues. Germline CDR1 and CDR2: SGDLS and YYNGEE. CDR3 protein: CASSPGGAAYEQYF. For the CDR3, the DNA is TGTGCCAGCAGCCCAGGAGGGGCAGCCTACGAGCAGTACTTC.

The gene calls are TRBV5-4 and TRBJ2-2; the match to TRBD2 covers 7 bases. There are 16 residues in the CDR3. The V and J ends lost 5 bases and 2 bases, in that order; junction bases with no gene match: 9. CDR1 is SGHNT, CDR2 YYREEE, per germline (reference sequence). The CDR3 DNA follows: TGTGCCAGCAGGAGTCGAGCGGGATTAAACACCGGGGAGCTGTTTTTT. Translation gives CASRSRAGLNTGELFF.

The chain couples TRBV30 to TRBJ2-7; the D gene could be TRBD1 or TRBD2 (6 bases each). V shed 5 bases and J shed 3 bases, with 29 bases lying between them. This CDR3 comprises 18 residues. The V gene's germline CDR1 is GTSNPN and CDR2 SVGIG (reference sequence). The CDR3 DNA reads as TGTGCCTGGGCTCAGGGGAGGTTAGCGACTCTCCGATTCTACGAGCAGTACTTC. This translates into CAWAQGRLATLRFYEQYF.

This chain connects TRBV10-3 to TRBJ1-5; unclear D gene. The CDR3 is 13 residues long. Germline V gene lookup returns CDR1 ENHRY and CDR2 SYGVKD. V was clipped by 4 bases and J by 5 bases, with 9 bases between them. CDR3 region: CAISADKYQPQHF. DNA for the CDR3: TGTGCCATCAGTGCAGACAAATATCAGCCCCAGCATTTT.

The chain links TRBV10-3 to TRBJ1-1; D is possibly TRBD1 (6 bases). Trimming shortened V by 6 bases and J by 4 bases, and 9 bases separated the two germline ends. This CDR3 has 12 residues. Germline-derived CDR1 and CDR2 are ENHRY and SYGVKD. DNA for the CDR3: TGTGCCATCAGCAGGGGTGGCACTGAAGCTTTCTTT. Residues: CAISRGGTEAFF.

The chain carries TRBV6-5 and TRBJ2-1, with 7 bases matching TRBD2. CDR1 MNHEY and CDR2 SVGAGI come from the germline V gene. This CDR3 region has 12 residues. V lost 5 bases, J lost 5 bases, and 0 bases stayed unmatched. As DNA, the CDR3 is TGTGCCAGCAGTCGGGAGGACAATGAGCAGTTCTTC. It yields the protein CASSREDNEQFF.

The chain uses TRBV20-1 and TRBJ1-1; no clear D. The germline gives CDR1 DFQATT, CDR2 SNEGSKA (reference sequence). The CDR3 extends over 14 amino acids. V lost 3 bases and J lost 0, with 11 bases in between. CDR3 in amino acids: CSASKSLLNTEAFF. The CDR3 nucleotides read TGCAGTGCTAGTAAGTCCTTATTGAACACTGAAGCTTTCTTT.

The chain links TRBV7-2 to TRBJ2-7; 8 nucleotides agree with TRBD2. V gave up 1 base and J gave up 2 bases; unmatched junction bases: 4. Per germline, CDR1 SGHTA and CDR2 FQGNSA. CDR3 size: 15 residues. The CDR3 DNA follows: TGTGCCAGCAGCTTAGGGCTAGCGGGTCCCTACGAGCAGTACTTC. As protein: CASSLGLAGPYEQYF.

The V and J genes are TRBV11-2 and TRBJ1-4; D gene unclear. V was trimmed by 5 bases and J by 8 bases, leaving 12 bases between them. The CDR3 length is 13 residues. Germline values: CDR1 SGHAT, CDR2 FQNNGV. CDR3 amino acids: CASSPNGREKLFF. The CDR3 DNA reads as TGTGCCAGCAGCCCTAACGGACGGGAAAAACTGTTTTTT.

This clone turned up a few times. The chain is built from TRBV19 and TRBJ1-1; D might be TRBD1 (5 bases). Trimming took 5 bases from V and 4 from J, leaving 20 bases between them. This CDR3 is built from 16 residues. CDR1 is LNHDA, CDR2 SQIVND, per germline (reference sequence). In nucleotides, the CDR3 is TGTGCCAGTAGTCGAGTCTGGACAAGCTGGAGCACTGAAGCTTTCTTT. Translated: CASSRVWTSWSTEAFF.